Following are 25 T cell receptor beta chains from one sample sequenced in a study of cytomegalovirus exposure and HLA in healthy donors. PCR used 60 Vbeta primers and 13 Jbeta primers. Only in-frame clones appear in the TCRdb table, and some are missing; sequencing was by immunoSEQ multiplex PCR. The sample holds 95,000 to 150,000 clones; roughly 78% are singletons and the top ten take around 8.9%. Sequenced input: PBMCs. The receptors were sampled from a man aged 25 to 40 in good health and CMV-seropositive.

The V call is TRBV11-2, the J call TRBJ1-1; 12 bases are a match to TRBD1. In germline, CDR1 is SGHAT, CDR2 FQNNGV. The CDR3 is 17 residues long. Losses at the gene ends were 5 bases for V and 1 base for J; bases not matched to a gene: 8. This CDR3 reads CASSHRDRGRENTEAFF. Here the CDR3 DNA reads TGTGCCAGCAGCCACCGGGACAGGGGGCGCGAGAACACTGAAGCTTTCTTT.

The chain links TRBV2 to TRBJ1-1, with 7 bases that match TRBD1. The trim removed 7 bases at V and 0 bases at J, leaving 8 bases unmatched. Looked up from germline, CDR1 is SNHLY and CDR2 is FYNNEI. The CDR3 has 15 residues. The CDR3 here is CASIRRTGMNTEAFF. In DNA, the CDR3 is TGTGCCAGCATCCGGCGGACAGGAATGAACACTGAAGCTTTCTTT.

The chain links TRBV9 to TRBJ1-2, with 8 bases identical to TRBD1. V was pared by 6 bases and J by 0 bases, with 7 bases of the junction left unmatched. The CDR3 has 15 amino acids. Germline V lookup: CDR1 SGDLS, CDR2 YYNGEE. The CDR3 DNA reads TGTGCCAGCAAGGGGGGACAGGAACCTAACTATGGCTACACCTTC. Amino acid sequence: CASKGGQEPNYGYTF.

This sequence joins TRBV5-1 and TRBJ2-5, with a possible D match to TRBD1 (6 bases). This CDR3 contains 16 residues. V dropped 0 bases and J dropped 3 bases, with 15 bases sitting between them. Germline V gene data show CDR1 as SGHRS and CDR2 as YFSETQ. The CDR3 DNA is TGCGCCAGCAGCTTGGCCGTAGAGACAGGAAAAGAGACCCAGTACTTC. It is translated as CASSLAVETGKETQYF.

The chain carries TRBV4-1 and TRBJ1-4, with D perhaps matching TRBD1 (5 bases). The CDR3 totals 17 residues. The germline CDR1 and CDR2 sequences are MGHRA and YSYEKL. With 2 bases removed from V and 5 bases from J, the gap between germline ends came to 18 bases. The CDR3 spells CASSQSGAGGSNEKLFF. In DNA form, the CDR3 reads TGCGCCAGCAGCCAAAGCGGGGCGGGGGGTTCAAATGAAAAACTGTTTTTT.

In DNA, the CDR3 is TGCAGCGTTGAAATAGGACAGGGGGCCGGTGGCTACACCTTC. Amino acid sequence: CSVEIGQGAGGYTF. The chain combines TRBV29-1 with TRBJ1-2; 11 bases agree with TRBD1. Trimming at V came to 2 bases and at J to 7 bases, leaving 6 bases not matched to a gene. Germline CDR1 reads SQVTM; CDR2 reads ANQGSEA. The CDR3 sequence is 14 residues long.

This chain uses TRBV6-1 with TRBJ2-1; 8 bases agree with TRBD1. This CDR3 contains 15 residues. Germline V gene lookup returns CDR1 MNHNS and CDR2 SASEGT. After removal of 6 bases from V and 1 base from J, the junction contained 5 bases not matched to a gene. CDR3 region: CASSPTGGSYNEQFF. CDR3 DNA sequence: TGTGCCAGCAGCCCCACAGGGGGATCCTACAATGAGCAGTTCTTC.

This chain joins TRBV9 and TRBJ1-2; unclear D gene. The V gene's germline CDR1 is SGDLS and CDR2 YYNGEE. The CDR3 is 12 residues long. The V gene lost 6 bases and the J gene lost 6 bases, with 12 bases spanning the gap. The CDR3 is CASTTTGDGYTF. DNA of the CDR3: TGTGCCAGCACCACCACGGGTGATGGCTACACCTTC.

The V call is TRBV6-6, the J call TRBJ1-3, with D possibly TRBD1 on 5 matching bases. V was pared by 2 bases and J by 2 bases, with 10 bases between. CDR3 size: 15 residues. Germline assignment: CDR1 MNHNY and CDR2 SVGAGI (reference sequence). CDR3 loop: CASSYLGHPGNTIYF. CDR3 bases: TGTGCCAGCAGTTACCTCGGACACCCTGGAAACACCATATATTTT.

This clone appeared a single time. One end of the junction is discordant with germline, which a read error may explain. The chain employs TRBV27 and TRBJ2-4; weak D call: TRBD1 (6 bases). This CDR3 contains 15 residues. Germline V lookup: CDR1 MNHEY, CDR2 SMNVEV (reference sequence). In DNA, the CDR3 is TGTGCCAGCAGTTTTCTGGGACAAGCCAAAAACAGTCAGTACTTC. Its translation: CASSFLGQAKNSQYF.

This rearrangement joins TRBV27 to TRBJ2-7, with 11 bases lining up with TRBD2. V was pared by 2 bases and J by 5 bases, with 5 bases of the junction left unmatched. The CDR3 consists of 15 residues. Germline V gene lookup returns CDR1 MNHEY and CDR2 SMNVEV (reference sequence). The DNA for the CDR3 is TGTGCCAGCAGTTTAGGTAGCGGGGGGGCCGACGAGCAGTACTTC. It is translated as CASSLGSGGADEQYF.

V usage is TRBV6-4 and J usage is TRBJ2-3; 9 bases line up with TRBD2. Germline CDR1 reads MRHNA; CDR2 reads SNTAGT. The V and J ends lost 0 bases and 9 bases, in that order; junction bases with no gene match: 13. This CDR3 is built from 17 residues. The CDR3 sequence is CASSDSFSGGSQLTQYF. Written as DNA, the CDR3 is TGTGCCAGCAGTGACTCTTTTAGCGGGGGCTCACAGCTCACGCAGTATTTT.

A note on this clone: Other DNA sequences in the sample encode the same CDR3. V and J are TRBV10-3 and TRBJ1-3; D gene ambiguous. The length of the CDR3 is 11 residues. Trimming left V 10 bases short and J 4 bases short, with 8 bases between. CDR1 is ENHRY, CDR2 SYGVKD, per germline. Here the CDR3 DNA reads TGTGCCACCCGAGAGGGAAACACCATATATTTT. Translated, it gives CATREGNTIYF.

This clone was detected only a few times. V usage is TRBV6-6 and J usage is TRBJ1-4; TRBD1 agrees at 7 bases. CDR1 is MNHNY, CDR2 SVGAGI, per germline (reference sequence). J was trimmed by 5 bases and V by 6 bases; bases with no gene match: 12. This CDR3 contains 16 residues. CDR3 DNA sequence: TGTGCCAGCAGCACCAAATACAGGGGAGAGAATGAAAAACTGTTTTTT. It specifies CASSTKYRGENEKLFF.

This rearrangement joins TRBV10-3 to TRBJ2-2; D is possibly TRBD1 (5 bases). The CDR3 consists of 15 residues. Between the trimmed V and J ends, which lost 3 bases and 4 bases, there was a span of 12 bases. CDR1 is ENHRY and CDR2 is SYGVKD in the germline V gene. The CDR3 nucleotides are TGTGCCATCAGTGACAAGGGGATGGTCACCGGGGAGCTGTTTTTT. It yields the protein CAISDKGMVTGELFF.

V usage is TRBV2 and J usage is TRBJ1-3; tentatively, D is TRBD1 (6 bases). The CDR3 loop spans 15 amino acids. Germline CDR1 reads SNHLY; CDR2 reads FYNNEI. The V and J ends lost 6 bases and 5 bases respectively, with 17 bases between them. CDR3 protein: CASSAIDRMRNTIYF. The DNA of the CDR3 is TGTGCCAGCAGCGCAATCGACAGGATGCGAAACACCATATATTTT.

The chain recombines TRBV11-2 with TRBJ2-2, with TRBD2 as a possible D gene (5 bases). V gave up 8 bases and J gave up 1 base, with 23 bases separating them. The CDR3 totals 18 residues. The germline gives CDR1 SGHAT, CDR2 FQNNGV. The chain's CDR3 is CASGRPRTGLGNTGELFF. DNA for the CDR3: TGTGCCAGCGGACGACCCCGGACTGGCCTGGGGAACACCGGGGAGCTGTTTTTT.

The chain has TRBV14 and TRBJ2-1; 7 bases match TRBD2. CDR3 length: 16 residues. J lost 4 bases, V lost 3 bases, and 9 bases had no gene match. CDR1 SGHDN and CDR2 FVKESK come from the germline V gene. The CDR3 reads CASSHALGRGYNEQFF. The CDR3 nucleotides read TGTGCCAGCAGCCATGCCCTAGGGAGGGGATACAATGAGCAGTTCTTC.

The gene calls are TRBV29-1 and TRBJ2-3, with D perhaps matching TRBD1 (6 bases). Trimming took off 4 bases at V and 3 bases at J, with 14 bases between the two ends. The CDR3 loop spans 14 amino acids. The germline CDR1 and CDR2 sequences are SQVTM and ANQGSEA. CDR3 sequence reads: CSVAIRQGTDTQYF. The CDR3 nucleotides are TGCAGCGTTGCGATTCGGCAGGGGACAGATACGCAGTATTTT.

This sequence joins TRBV5-1 and TRBJ1-3; D is perhaps TRBD1 (5 bases). V was cut by 1 base and J by 2 bases, with 7 bases left in between. The CDR3 runs to 14 residues. CDR1 SGHRS and CDR2 YFSETQ come from the germline V gene. CDR3 region: CASSLKGAGNTIYF. Written as DNA, the CDR3 is TGCGCCAGCAGCTTGAAAGGGGCTGGAAACACCATATATTTT.

V and J are TRBV7-8 and TRBJ2-2; 11 positions match TRBD2. Trimming removed 3 bases from V and 7 bases from J; junction bases left unmatched: 10. Germline lookup yields CDR1 SGHVS and CDR2 FQNEAQ. This CDR3 has 17 amino acids. In DNA, the CDR3 is TGTGCCAGCAGCTTCCTTAGCGGGGGGGCCTCTCACGGGGAGCTGTTTTTT. This sequence encodes CASSFLSGGASHGELFF.

The chain carries TRBV7-6 and TRBJ1-2, with 7 nucleotides matching TRBD1. Trimming took 5 bases from V and 2 from J; bases not matched to a gene: 5. CDR3 size: 14 residues. The germline V gene has CDR1 SGHVS and CDR2 FNYEAQ. For the CDR3, the DNA is TGTGCCAGCAGCGCCACACAGGGGAACTATGGCTACACCTTC. Translating it yields CASSATQGNYGYTF.

The J gene is TRBJ2-2, the V gene TRBV6-1, with 9 bases lining up with TRBD1. After removal of 4 bases from V and 7 bases from J, the junction contained 7 bases not matched to a gene. Germline CDR1 is MNHNS and CDR2 is SASEGT. CDR3 length equals 15 residues. The CDR3 DNA follows: TGTGCCAGCAGTGTAAACAGGGGGCATATCGGGGAGCTGTTTTTT. Protein sequence: CASSVNRGHIGELFF.

The chain combines TRBV4-1 with TRBJ2-2; 7 nucleotides agree with TRBD1. Germline CDR1 MGHRA, CDR2 YSYEKL. The CDR3 sequence is 15 residues long. J lost 6 bases, V lost 2 bases, and 6 bases had no gene match. For the CDR3, the DNA is TGCGCCAGCAGCCAACCTAGACAGGGCGCCGGGGAGCTGTTTTTT. The encoded protein is CASSQPRQGAGELFF.

The sample holds one count of this clone. The chain recombines TRBV18 with TRBJ1-4, with D tentatively TRBD1 (5 bases). The V gene's germline CDR1 is KGHSH and CDR2 LQKENI. The V gene lost 2 bases and the J gene lost 11 bases, with 15 bases spanning the gap. The CDR3 covers 14 residues. CDR3 sequence reads: CASSPGADLGKLFF. In nucleotides, the CDR3 is TGTGCCAGCTCACCAGGGGCAGATCTCGGGAAACTGTTTTTT.